The 3 T cell receptor beta chains presented below share a single source sample, sequenced in a study of shared clonotypes between healthy human individuals. Assay: immunoSEQ multiplex PCR; the TCRdb copy retains only in-frame clones and omits some. The sample has 2 million to 2.5 million clones, roughly 91% seen once. The naive CD8 fraction comprised CD45RO-negative cells positively selected for CCR7 and excluded terminally differentiated effector memory CD45RA+ cells. The sequencing sample was made of naive CD8+ T cells from PBMCs. The receptors shown here come from a man aged 18 to 29 in good health. Some clones in this sample may be carry-over from other donors' samples.

CDR3 sequence reads: CASSEVGLGMPEQYF. In DNA, the CDR3 is TGTGCCAGCAGTGAAGTGGGGCTCGGGATGCCCGAGCAGTACTTC. V and J are TRBV6-1 and TRBJ2-7; D might be TRBD1 or TRBD2, each matching 5 bases. The CDR3 is made up of 15 amino acids. Germline assignment: CDR1 MNHNS and CDR2 SASEGT. Trimming cost V 1 base and J 6 bases, with 16 bases left between them.

As concerns this clone: Other nucleotide sequences from this sample produce the same CDR3. The rearrangement uses TRBV6-5 and TRBJ1-1; D uncertain. Germline lookup yields CDR1 MNHEY and CDR2 SVGAGI. Trimming took 0 bases from V and 0 from J, leaving 5 bases between them. The length of the CDR3 is 14 residues. CDR3 nucleotide sequence: TGTGCCAGCAGTTACTCTGCGGTGAACACTGAAGCTTTCTTT. Translated: CASSYSAVNTEAFF.

The chain employs TRBV7-6 and TRBJ2-7; D unclear. This CDR3 spans 15 amino acids. Germline V gene data show CDR1 as SGHVS and CDR2 as FNYEAQ. Trimming left V 3 bases short and J 4 bases short, with 16 bases between. In DNA, the CDR3 is TGTGCCAGCAGCTTTGACGGCCCACCCCAATACGAGCAGTACTTC. Protein sequence: CASSFDGPPQYEQYF.